This T cell receptor beta chain is drawn from a study of T cell repertoires in cytomegalovirus infection. For the study at large: CMV infection and matching HLA type were both indicated by public TCR beta signatures.

Study-wide findings and caveats: CMV-specific TCR beta clonotypes restricted by HLA-C dominated the ex vivo response. Using cumulative public TCR beta family frequency, the authors identified those who carried CMV together with the relevant HLA.

TCRdb independently ran MiXCR on the reads; one entry per CDR3 protein. This sample yields 400,000 or so distinct CDR3 sequences, of which roughly 31% are seen a single time; roughly 13% belongs to the top ten. This CDR3 has 14 residues. V lost 5 bases and J 5 bases, leaving 15 bases between the germline ends. Germline CDR1 SGHTA, CDR2 FQGNSA. Turning to this clonotype: Its target is not known. This may be a read error: a much more frequent sequence differs by one nucleotide. The conserved phenylalanine or tryptophan normally closing the CDR3 is absent here, so this likely arose from a read error.

The sequence was collected from a human donor in good health (CMV status not recorded). Some clones in this sample may be carry-over from other donors' samples. The chain combines TRBV7-2 with TRBJ2-5, with a possible D match to TRBD1 (7 bases). Sequenced input: PBMCs. The CDR3 is CASSARGAWETQYL. For the CDR3, the DNA is TGTGCCAGCAGCGCCAGGGGGGCGTGGGAGACCCAGTACCTC.